Below are 28 T cell receptor beta chains sequenced from a single sample in a study of cytomegalovirus exposure and HLA in healthy donors. The PCR had 60 Vbeta and 13 Jbeta primers. Data came from immunoSEQ multiplex PCR; TCRdb stores just in-frame clones and leaves some out. The sample records about 160,000 clones, approximately 70% being singletons. Specimen: PBMCs. Receptors originate from a middle-aged man in good health and CMV-seropositive.

In its sample, this clone was seen once. J is TRBJ1-1 and V is TRBV11-3; no reliable D call. Germline V gene lookup returns CDR1 SGHNT and CDR2 YENEEA. Trimming removed 5 bases at V and 4 bases at J, with 11 bases between. CDR3 size: 13 residues. CDR3 in amino acids: CASSPDGSTEAFF. CDR3 in DNA: TGTGCCAGCAGCCCCGACGGGAGCACTGAAGCTTTCTTT.

This chain connects TRBV7-2 to TRBJ2-7, with 8 bases lining up with TRBD1. The CDR3 is 14 residues long. Germline V gives CDR1 SGHTA, CDR2 FQGNSA. Trimming took 5 bases from V and 2 from J; bases not matched to a gene: 5. As DNA, the CDR3 is TGTGCCAGCAGCCTAGACAGGGGTACCTACGAGCAGTACTTC. This translates into CASSLDRGTYEQYF.

The table lists this clone with a count of one. V usage is TRBV6-1 and J usage is TRBJ2-1; D may be TRBD1 (6 bases). Between the trimmed V and J ends, which lost 8 bases and 6 bases, there was a span of 14 bases. The CDR3 consists of 13 residues. Germline V CDR1 and CDR2: MNHNS, SASEGT. CDR3 protein: CASLRTALNEQFF. The CDR3 coding sequence is TGTGCCAGCCTTCGGACAGCCCTCAATGAGCAGTTCTTC.

The chain is built from TRBV5-4 and TRBJ2-2; TRBD2 aligns across 10 bases. The V segment lost 4 bases and the J segment 4 bases; nucleotides outside the gene matches: 7. Germline-derived CDR1 and CDR2 are SGHNT and YYREEE (reference sequence). The CDR3 is made up of 16 amino acids. The CDR3 protein is CASSPRAGGPTGELFF. The CDR3 bases are TGTGCCAGCAGCCCTCGAGCGGGGGGGCCCACCGGGGAGCTGTTTTTT. Drawing the rest from reference TRBV5-4 and TRBJ2-2, the complete variable domain is ETGVTQSPTHLIKTRGQQVTLRCSSQSGHNTVSWYQQALGQGPQFIFQYYREEENGRGNFPPRFSGLQFPNYSSELNVNALELDDSALYLCASSPRAGGPTGELFFGEGSRLTVL.

This clone has only one observation. The chain links TRBV4-1 to TRBJ1-2; a weak D match, TRBD1 (6 bases). Germline V gene sequence: CDR1 MGHRA, CDR2 YSYEKL. This CDR3 spans 13 amino acids. V lost 1 base, J lost 6 bases, and 9 bases lay in between. CDR3 sequence: CASSQGTVHGYTF. In nucleotides, the CDR3 is TGCGCCAGCAGCCAAGGGACAGTACATGGCTACACCTTC.

The chain combines TRBV2 with TRBJ2-2; D is perhaps TRBD1 (6 bases). This CDR3 is built from 15 residues. V dropped 4 bases and J dropped 2 bases, with 11 bases sitting between them. CDR1 and CDR2 (germline): SNHLY, FYNNEI. CDR3 region: CASSGGRGNTGELFF. As DNA, the CDR3 is TGTGCCAGCAGTGGGGGCAGGGGCAACACCGGGGAGCTGTTTTTT.

The V call is TRBV6-6, the J call TRBJ2-1; D not certain. Germline V CDR1 and CDR2: MNHNY, SVGAGI (reference sequence). Trimming shortened V by 4 bases and J by 8 bases, and 9 bases separated the two germline ends. CDR3 length equals 12 residues. CDR3 sequence (DNA): TGTGCCAGCAGTTTGACTTGGGATGAGCAGTTCTTC. It is translated as CASSLTWDEQFF.

A single count supports this clone. V usage is TRBV11-2 and J usage is TRBJ2-7; TRBD1 agrees at 7 bases. The CDR3 contains 13 residues. V shed 5 bases, J shed 6 bases, and the junction held 7 bases outside the gene matches. Germline V gene sequence: CDR1 SGHAT, CDR2 FQNNGV. CDR3 DNA sequence: TGTGCCAGCAGCACAGACAGGGCCTTCGAGCAGTACTTC. As protein: CASSTDRAFEQYF.

The chain couples TRBV19 to TRBJ1-1, with D possibly being TRBD1 (5 bases). The ends were cut back, 3 bases at V and 1 base at J, with 15 bases in the middle. Per germline, CDR1 LNHDA and CDR2 SQIVND (reference sequence). The CDR3 is 16 residues long. The CDR3 spells CASSIAGSRRNTEAFF. The CDR3 nucleotides are TGTGCCAGTAGTATCGCAGGGTCTCGCAGGAACACTGAAGCTTTCTTT. Together with reference TRBV19 and TRBJ1-1, the CDR3 gives the full variable domain: DGGITQSPKYLFRKEGQNVTLSCEQNLNHDAMYWYRQDPGQGLRLIYYSQIVNDFQKGDIAEGYSVSREKKESFPLTVTSAQKNPTAFYLCASSIAGSRRNTEAFFGQGTRLTVV.

This clone was counted a few times. This sequence joins TRBV6-6 and TRBJ1-6; D not certain. V lost 6 bases and J lost 9, with 9 bases in between. CDR3 length: 12 residues. Germline lookup yields CDR1 MNHNY and CDR2 SVGAGI (reference sequence). The CDR3 DNA follows: TGTGCCAGCAGGGTAGGAGCTTCACCCCTCCACTTT. It encodes CASRVGASPLHF.

This clone was recorded only once. This chain joins TRBV5-1 and TRBJ2-2, with 8 bases matching TRBD2. Germline CDR1 is SGHRS and CDR2 is YFSETQ. This CDR3 is built from 15 residues. J was trimmed by 7 bases and V by 3 bases; bases with no gene match: 8. The CDR3 DNA follows: TGCGCCAGCAGCTCCGGACTAGCTGGGGGCGGGGAGCTGTTTTTT. Translation gives CASSSGLAGGGELFF.

The chain combines TRBV7-2 with TRBJ1-3; weak D call: TRBD1 (6 bases). V lost 4 bases to trimming and J lost 2 bases, with 12 bases between them. The CDR3 totals 15 residues. Germline loops: CDR1 SGHTA, CDR2 FQGNSA. DNA of the CDR3: TGTGCCAGCAGCTACAGGGTTGGGGCTGGAAACACCATATATTTT. Residues: CASSYRVGAGNTIYF.

This rearrangement joins TRBV19 to TRBJ1-4; TRBD1 is a possible D gene (5 bases). With 3 bases removed from V and 6 bases from J, the gap between germline ends came to 17 bases. This CDR3 contains 16 residues. Germline loops: CDR1 LNHDA, CDR2 SQIVND (reference sequence). DNA of the CDR3: TGTGCCAGTAGTATTGTCGGGCAGGGCTATGATGAAAAACTGTTTTTT. Translation: CASSIVGQGYDEKLFF.

This clone was observed once. The V gene is TRBV7-2, the J gene TRBJ2-1; D might be TRBD1 (6 bases). With 2 bases removed from V and 4 bases from J, the gap between germline ends came to 12 bases. The CDR3 is 15 residues long. Germline CDR1 is SGHTA and CDR2 is FQGNSA. CDR3 residues: CASSLTTQGYNEQFF. CDR3 in DNA: TGTGCCAGCAGCTTAACAACACAGGGATACAATGAGCAGTTCTTC.

The chain joins TRBV29-1 to TRBJ2-2, with 7 bases matching TRBD1. The CDR3 spans 16 residues. Germline CDR1 is SQVTM and CDR2 is ANQGSEA. Trimming took 4 bases from V and 0 from J; bases not matched to a gene: 8. CDR3 amino acids: CSVAPSGTANTGELFF. CDR3 sequence (DNA): TGCAGCGTTGCCCCTTCCGGGACAGCGAACACCGGGGAGCTGTTTTTT.

With respect to this clone: The junction does not match germline at one end; this may be a read error. The genes are TRBV7-2 and TRBJ1-1, with 10 nucleotides matching TRBD1. The CDR3 contains 14 residues. CDR1 and CDR2 from the germline V gene are SGHTA and FQGNSA. CDR3: CASRRQGANAEAFF. In DNA form, the CDR3 reads TGTGCCAGCAGGCGACAGGGGGCGAACGCTGAAGCTTTCTTT.

The chain recombines TRBV27 with TRBJ2-4; 10 nucleotides agree with TRBD1. The germline V gene encodes CDR1 MNHEY and CDR2 SMNVEV (reference sequence). CDR3 size: 14 residues. J was trimmed by 9 bases and V by 2 bases; bases with no gene match: 4. The CDR3 loop reads CASSLGGQGVIQYF. The CDR3 DNA reads TGTGCCAGCAGTTTAGGTGGACAGGGGGTCATTCAGTACTTC.

The chain uses TRBV7-2 and TRBJ2-5; 7 nucleotides line up with TRBD1. Germline trimming cut 2 bases from V and 2 bases from J; bases unmatched to any gene: 2. Germline V gene lookup returns CDR1 SGHTA and CDR2 FQGNSA. CDR3 length: 14 residues. CDR3 DNA: TGTGCCAGCAGCTTAACCAGGGGGCAAGAGACCCAGTACTTC. This encodes CASSLTRGQETQYF.

A few counts support this clone. V usage is TRBV4-2 and J usage is TRBJ1-4; 9 bases map to TRBD1. The CDR3 spans 17 residues. The V segment lost 0 bases and the J segment 7 bases; nucleotides outside the gene matches: 9. CDR1 is LGHNA and CDR2 is YNFKEQ in the germline V gene. The CDR3 reads CASSQERQGGRVEKLFF. The CDR3 coding sequence is TGTGCCAGCAGCCAAGAAAGACAGGGGGGAAGAGTTGAAAAACTGTTTTTT.

The rearrangement links TRBV6-1 to TRBJ1-1; no reliable D call. Trimming left V 7 bases short and J 3 bases short, with 12 bases between. Germline CDR1 and CDR2: MNHNS and SASEGT. The CDR3 runs to 13 residues. CDR3: CASTRLRDTEAFF. CDR3 in DNA: TGTGCCAGCACTCGACTCCGGGACACTGAAGCTTTCTTT.

The DNA for the CDR3 is TGTGCCTGGAGTGTCGCGGATGCAAGGGGCACTGAAGCTTTCTTT. As protein: CAWSVADARGTEAFF. The chain links TRBV30 to TRBJ1-1, with D possibly TRBD1 on 5 matching bases. This CDR3 comprises 15 residues. V dropped 0 bases and J dropped 4 bases, with 15 bases sitting between them. Germline V CDR1 and CDR2: GTSNPN, SVGIG (reference sequence).

Only a few counts were recorded for this clone. The rearrangement uses TRBV4-3 and TRBJ2-7; 13 bases map to TRBD2. Per germline, CDR1 LGHNA and CDR2 YSLEER. Germline trimming cut 6 bases from V and 7 bases from J; bases unmatched to any gene: 18. This CDR3 region has 18 residues. CDR3 loop: CASSLLAGGTPIKREQYF. CDR3 in DNA: TGCGCCAGCAGTCTACTAGCGGGGGGGACCCCCATTAAGAGGGAGCAGTACTTC.

The rearrangement links TRBV6-1 to TRBJ1-2; D unresolved. Germline V gene data show CDR1 as MNHNS and CDR2 as SASEGT. CDR3 size: 15 residues. V lost 2 bases and J 8 bases, leaving 18 bases between the germline ends. CDR3 residues: CASSEHNGGPGGYTF. The DNA of the CDR3 is TGTGCCAGCAGTGAACACAACGGCGGCCCCGGGGGCTACACCTTC.

The chain combines TRBV7-9 with TRBJ2-7, with 8 nucleotides matching TRBD1. V lost 3 bases, J lost 5 bases, and 9 bases stayed unmatched. This CDR3 contains 15 residues. Germline CDR1 and CDR2: SEHNR and FQNEAQ (reference sequence). The CDR3 coding sequence is TGTGCCAGCAGCTTTGGGGACAGGCCTCGGGACGAGCAGTACTTC. The encoded protein is CASSFGDRPRDEQYF.

This clone was seen only once. The chain has TRBV5-5 and TRBJ1-6; 8 bases agree with TRBD1. The CDR3 runs to 16 residues. Losses at the gene ends were 4 bases for V and 6 bases for J; bases not matched to a gene: 9. CDR1 is SGHKS, CDR2 YYEKEE, per germline (reference sequence). The CDR3 DNA reads TGTGCCAGCAGCACGCTAGGGACAGGCCTTAATTCACCCCTCCACTTT. This gives the protein CASSTLGTGLNSPLHF.

This chain links TRBV30 with TRBJ2-1; D is perhaps TRBD2 (6 bases). Deletions cut 0 bases from V and 6 bases from J, with 12 bases between. The CDR3 is 14 amino acids. CDR1 GTSNPN and CDR2 SVGIG come from the germline V gene (reference sequence). The CDR3 reads CAWSVGAGSNEQFF. The DNA for the CDR3 is TGTGCCTGGAGTGTAGGAGCGGGTAGCAATGAGCAGTTCTTC.

This clone has more than one count but fewer than ten. The chain employs TRBV25-1 and TRBJ2-1; 9 bases match TRBD2. The germline CDR1 and CDR2 sequences are MGHDK and SYGVNS. Trimming at V came to 5 bases and at J to 8 bases, leaving 10 bases not matched to a gene. The CDR3 is made up of 15 amino acids. CDR3 amino acids: CASSPGTSPTHEQFF. As DNA, the CDR3 is TGTGCCAGCAGTCCCGGGACTAGCCCAACCCATGAGCAGTTCTTC.

The sample holds one count of this clone. Here the CDR3 DNA reads TGCGCCAGCAGCTTGGCCGACAGGGGGGGAGATGAAGCTTTCTTT. Its protein product is CASSLADRGGDEAFF. The chain employs TRBV5-1 and TRBJ1-1; 9 bases match TRBD1. This CDR3 spans 15 amino acids. The germline V gene has CDR1 SGHRS and CDR2 YFSETQ. V lost 0 bases and J lost 7; bases outside the gene matches: 7. Complete variable domain (other parts from reference TRBV5-1 and TRBJ1-1): KAGVTQTPRYLIKTRGQQVTLSCSPISGHRSVSWYQQTPGQGLQFLFEYFSETQRNKGNFPGRFSGRQFSNSRSEMNVSTLELGDSALYLCASSLADRGGDEAFFGQGTRLTVV.